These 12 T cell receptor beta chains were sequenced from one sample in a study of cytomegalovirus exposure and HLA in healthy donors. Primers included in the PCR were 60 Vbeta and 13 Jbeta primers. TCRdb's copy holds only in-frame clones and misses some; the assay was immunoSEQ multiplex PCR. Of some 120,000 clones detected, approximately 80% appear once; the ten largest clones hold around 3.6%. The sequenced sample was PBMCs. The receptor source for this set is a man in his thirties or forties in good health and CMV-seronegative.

The DNA of the CDR3 is TGTGCCAGCATCCCTTGGGGAGGGGGGATGAACACTGAAGCTTTCTTT. Protein: CASIPWGGGMNTEAFF. The chain uses TRBV27 and TRBJ1-1; D is possibly TRBD1 (6 bases). The ends were cut back, 7 bases at V and 0 bases at J, with 18 bases in the middle. Germline CDR1 and CDR2: MNHEY and SMNVEV (reference sequence). The CDR3 length is 16 residues.

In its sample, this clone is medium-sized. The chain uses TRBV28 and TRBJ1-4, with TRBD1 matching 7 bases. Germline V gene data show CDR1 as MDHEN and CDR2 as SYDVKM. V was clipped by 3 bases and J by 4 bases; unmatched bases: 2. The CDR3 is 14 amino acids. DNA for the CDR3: TGTGCCAGCAGTTTGACAGGGTTTAATGAAAAACTGTTTTTT. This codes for CASSLTGFNEKLFF.

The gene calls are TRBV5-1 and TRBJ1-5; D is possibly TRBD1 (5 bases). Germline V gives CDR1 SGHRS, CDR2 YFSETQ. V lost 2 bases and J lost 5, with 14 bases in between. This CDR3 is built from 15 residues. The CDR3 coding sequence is TGCGCCAGCAGCTTCGGGGGACTAGGGTATCAGCCCCAGCATTTT. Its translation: CASSFGGLGYQPQHF.

The CDR3: CATGGLSYEQYF. The CDR3 region has the DNA TGTGCCACTGGTGGTTTGAGCTACGAGCAGTACTTC. The V gene is TRBV7-9, the J gene TRBJ2-7; D is unclear. The V and J ends lost 10 bases and 3 bases respectively, with 13 bases between them. Looked up from germline, CDR1 is SEHNR and CDR2 is FQNEAQ (reference sequence). This CDR3 has 12 residues. Full variable domain (outside the CDR3, taken from reference TRBV7-9 and TRBJ2-7): DTGVSQNPRHKITKRGQNVTFRCDPISEHNRLYWYRQTLGQGPEFLTYFQNEAQLEKSRLLSDRFSAERPKGSFSTLEIQRTEQGDSAMYLCATGGLSYEQYFGPGTRLTVT.

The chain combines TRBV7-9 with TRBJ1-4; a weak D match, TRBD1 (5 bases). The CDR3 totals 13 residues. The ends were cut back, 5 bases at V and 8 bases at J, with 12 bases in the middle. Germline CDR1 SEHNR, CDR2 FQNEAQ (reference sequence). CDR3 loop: CASSHRRGEKLFF. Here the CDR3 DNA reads TGTGCCAGCAGCCATCGGCGGGGGGAAAAACTGTTTTTT.

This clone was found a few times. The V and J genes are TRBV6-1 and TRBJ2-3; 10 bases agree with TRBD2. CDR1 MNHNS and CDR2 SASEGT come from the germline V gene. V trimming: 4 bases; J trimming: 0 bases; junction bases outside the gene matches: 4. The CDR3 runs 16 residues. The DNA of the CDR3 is TGTGCCAGCAGTGTTCTTAGCGGGGGGAGCACAGATACGCAGTATTTT. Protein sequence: CASSVLSGGSTDTQYF.

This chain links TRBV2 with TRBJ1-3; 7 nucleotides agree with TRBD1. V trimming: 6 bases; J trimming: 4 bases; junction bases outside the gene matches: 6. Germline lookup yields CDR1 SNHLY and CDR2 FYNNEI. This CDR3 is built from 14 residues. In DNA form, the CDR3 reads TGTGCCAGCAGGACACCGGGACAGGGAAACACCATATATTTT. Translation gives CASRTPGQGNTIYF.

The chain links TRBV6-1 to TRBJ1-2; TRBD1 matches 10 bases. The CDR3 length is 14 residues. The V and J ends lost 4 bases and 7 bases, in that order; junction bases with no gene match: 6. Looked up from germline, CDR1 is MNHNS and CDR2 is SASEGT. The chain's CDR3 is CASSGDRGGSGYTF. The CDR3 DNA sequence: TGTGCCAGCAGTGGGGACAGGGGAGGCTCTGGCTACACCTTC.

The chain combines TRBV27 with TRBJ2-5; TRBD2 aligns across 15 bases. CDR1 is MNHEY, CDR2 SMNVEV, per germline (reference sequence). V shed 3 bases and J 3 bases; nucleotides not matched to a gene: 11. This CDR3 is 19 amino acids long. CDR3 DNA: TGTGCCAGCAGTTTCTTCCCGGGACTAGCGGGAGGTGGTGAAGAGACCCAGTACTTC. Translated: CASSFFPGLAGGGEETQYF.

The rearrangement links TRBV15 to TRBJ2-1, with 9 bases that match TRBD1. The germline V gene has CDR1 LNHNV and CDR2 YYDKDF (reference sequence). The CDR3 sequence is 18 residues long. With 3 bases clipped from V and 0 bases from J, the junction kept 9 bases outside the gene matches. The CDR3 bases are TGTGCCACCAGCAGGAGGACAGGGGCCGCGAGCTCCTACAATGAGCAGTTCTTC. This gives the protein CATSRRTGAASSYNEQFF.

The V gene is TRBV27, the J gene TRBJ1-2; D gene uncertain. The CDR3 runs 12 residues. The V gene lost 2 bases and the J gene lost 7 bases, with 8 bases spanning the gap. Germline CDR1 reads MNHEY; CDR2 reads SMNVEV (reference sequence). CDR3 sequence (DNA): TGTGCCAGCAGTTTACGGGGTTTTGGCTACACCTTC. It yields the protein CASSLRGFGYTF.

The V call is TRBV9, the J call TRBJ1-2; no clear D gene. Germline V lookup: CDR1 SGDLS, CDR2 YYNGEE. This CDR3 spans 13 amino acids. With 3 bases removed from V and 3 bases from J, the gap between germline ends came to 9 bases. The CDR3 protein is CASSASTYYGYTF. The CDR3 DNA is TGTGCCAGCAGCGCCTCGACATACTATGGCTACACCTTC. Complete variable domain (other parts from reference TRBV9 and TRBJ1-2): DSGVTQTPKHLITATGQRVTLRCSPRSGDLSVYWYQQSLDQGLQFLIQYYNGEERAKGNILERFSAQQFPDLHSELNLSSLELGDSALYFCASSASTYYGYTFGSGTRLTVV.